The rows below give T cell receptor beta chains drawn from one sample of a study of T-cell memory formation after mild COVID-19. A single record per CDR3 protein comes from TCRdb applying MiXCR to the 5' RACE reads. The data contain more than 150,000 distinct CDR3 sequences, approximately 10% of them singletons. Sample: PBMCs or a T cell subset sorted from them (not recorded which). These receptors were taken from a man aged 18 to 30 who had mild COVID-19 (a few samples of this study predate the infection). Cell type and time point are not known. Each CDR3 is given with its conserved first and last residue. Each record gives: clone size, J gene, V gene, D gene, CDR3 protein, CDR3 DNA. D genes are given only for firm matches. Where a row states a size, it is once, few, many or the class of an expanded clone; other rows omit it.

>.|TRBJ1-1|TRBV29-1|.
CSVWGGNTEAFF
TGCAGCGTTTGGGGCGGGAACACTGAAGCTTTCTTT
>few|TRBJ2-5|TRBV5-6|.
CASSLPVKETQYF
TGTGCCAGCAGCTTGCCGGTCAAGGAGACCCAGTACTTC
>many|TRBJ2-7|TRBV7-9|TRBD1
CAITQGFPYEQYF
TGTGCCATCACACAGGGGTTTCCCTACGAGCAGTACTTC
>few|TRBJ2-5|TRBV10-2|.
CASTVAGETQYF
TGCGCCAGCACGGTAGCCGGGGAGACCCAGTACTTC
>.|TRBJ1-4|TRBV7-2|.
CASSLLAGVGKLFF
TGTGCCAGCAGCTTATTGGCGGGGGTAGGAAAACTGTTTTTT
>many|TRBJ1-5|TRBV12-3/TRBV12-4|.
CASSLSGVGNQPQHF
TGTGCCAGCAGTTTATCTGGGGTTGGCAATCAGCCCCAGCATTTT
>many|TRBJ2-2|TRBV5-1|TRBD1
CASSPQGATGELFF
TGCGCCAGCAGTCCCCAGGGGGCCACCGGGGAGCTGTTTTTT
>.|TRBJ1-1|TRBV10-3|.
CAITADKAGTEAFF
TGTGCCATCACCGCGGACAAGGCCGGAACTGAAGCTTTCTTT
>many|TRBJ1-6|TRBV18|.
CASSPGAAHSPLHF
TGTGCCAGCTCACCGGGGGCCGCCCATTCACCCCTCCACTTT
>few|TRBJ1-1|TRBV5-1|.
CASRRSGEADTEAFF
TGCGCCAGCAGACGGAGCGGGGAGGCGGACACTGAAGCTTTCTTT
>.|TRBJ2-2|TRBV27|TRBD2
CASSPRSSGGARQVSLNTGEMFF
TGTGCCAGCAGTCCCCGTTCCAGCGGGGGGGCCCGACAGGTATCTTTGAACACCGGGGAGATGTTTTTT
>.|TRBJ1-1|TRBV5-1|.
CASSPLPGLDTEAFF
TGCGCCAGCAGCCCATTACCGGGGTTGGACACTGAAGCTTTCTTT
>few|TRBJ2-1|TRBV20-1|TRBD1
CSASRQGEQFF
TGCAGTGCTAGTAGACAGGGAGAGCAGTTCTTC
>few|TRBJ1-6|TRBV27|TRBD1
CASSWDRGRNSPLHF
TGTGCCAGCAGTTGGGACAGGGGGCGTAATTCACCCCTCCACTTT
>few|TRBJ2-6|TRBV5-1|TRBD1
CASSPGTGMTGANVLTF
TGCGCCAGCAGCCCCGGGACAGGGATGACTGGGGCCAACGTCCTGACTTTC
>.|TRBJ2-3|TRBV5-1|.
CASSLGVSIGTDTQYF
TGCGCCAGCAGCTTGGGAGTATCCATCGGCACAGATACGCAGTATTTT
>.|TRBJ1-1|TRBV11-2|.
CASSFGEDTEAFF
TGTGCCAGCAGCTTTGGGGAAGACACTGAAGCTTTCTTT
>few|TRBJ2-3|TRBV6-5|.
CATQRDATDTQYF
TGTGCCACCCAAAGGGACGCGACAGATACGCAGTATTTT
>few|TRBJ2-3|TRBV2|TRBD1
CASWDRGQYTDTQYF
TGTGCCAGCTGGGACAGGGGGCAATACACAGATACGCAGTATTTT
>.|TRBJ1-1|TRBV7-9|.
CASSLGGEAFF
TGTGCCAGCAGTCTAGGGGGGGAAGCTTTCTTT
>.|TRBJ1-1|TRBV7-9|TRBD1
CASREKDRGREAFF
TGTGCCAGCAGGGAAAAGGACAGGGGGAGAGAAGCTTTCTTT
>many|TRBJ2-5|TRBV6-2/TRBV6-3|.
CASSYSRTVDF
TGTGCCAGCAGTTACTCTAGGACGGTGGACTTC
>few|TRBJ2-1|TRBV11-3|TRBD1
CASSSRDRGINEQFF
TGTGCCAGCAGCTCTCGGGACAGGGGAATCAATGAGCAGTTCTTC
>many|TRBJ2-4|TRBV12-3/TRBV12-4|.
CASSFPGILDIQYF
TGTGCCAGCAGTTTCCCAGGGATCTTGGACATTCAGTACTTC
>.|TRBJ2-7|TRBV2|TRBD1
CASNGPGQGAYEQYF
TGTGCCAGCAATGGGCCGGGACAGGGAGCCTACGAGCAGTACTTC
>.|TRBJ1-2|TRBV7-2|.
CASSLNRVLVGYTF
TGTGCCAGCAGCTTAAATCGGGTCTTGGTTGGCTACACCTTC
>.|TRBJ2-1|TRBV23-1|TRBD1
CASVSGTGRSGEQFF
TGCGCCAGCGTGTCCGGGACAGGGAGATCGGGTGAGCAGTTCTTC
>.|TRBJ2-1|TRBV7-2|TRBD1
CASSTDRGRWNEQFF
TGTGCCAGCAGCACGGACAGGGGGCGTTGGAATGAGCAGTTCTTC
>.|TRBJ2-5|TRBV3-1|TRBD2
CASSQDQRGQETQYF
TGTGCCAGCAGCCAAGATCAGCGGGGGCAAGAGACCCAGTACTTC
>.|TRBJ2-7|TRBV10-3|TRBD2
CAISEPSGGIGSYEQYF
TGTGCCATCAGTGAACCTAGCGGGGGGATCGGATCCTACGAGCAGTACTTC
>many|TRBJ2-6|TRBV19|.
CASSSRGSGANVLTF
TGTGCCAGTAGCAGCAGGGGTTCTGGGGCCAACGTCCTGACTTTC
>many|TRBJ2-2|TRBV5-1|.
CASRREMVTGELFF
TGCGCCAGCAGGAGGGAGATGGTCACCGGGGAGCTGTTTTTT
>few|TRBJ2-2|TRBV18|TRBD1
CASSPSGTGITGELFF
TGTGCCAGCTCACCATCCGGGACAGGGATCACCGGGGAGCTGTTTTTT
>few|TRBJ2-3|TRBV11-2|.
CASSPSPRGPDTQYF
TGTGCCAGCAGCCCCAGCCCCCGGGGGCCAGATACGCAGTATTTT